The clone carrying this T cell receptor beta chain was seen at least ten times. Its matching antigen is unknown. This record belongs to a study of T cells in Graves' hyperthyroidism and ophthalmopathy. For the study at large: Peripheral blood was drawn at first diagnosis, prior to all treatment. The study, taken as a whole, reports: Blood samples included most of the expanded thyroid clonotypes exceeding 0.001.

Amplification of TCR beta CDR3 regions was performed using RNA transcripts as template. HTBI primers were the set used in a first-round RT-PCR of the TCR CDR3. TCRdb ran MiXCR on the multiplex PCR reads and lists one entry per CDR3 protein. The sample lists hundreds of thousands of distinct CDR3 sequences; roughly 14% were seen once. V was cut by 5 bases and J by 6 bases, with 13 bases left in between. The CDR3 length is 14 residues. Germline V CDR1 and CDR2: LGHNT, FRNRAP. The study based diagnoses on clinical symptoms, serum thyroxine and TRAb, thyroid ultrasound and orbital computed tomography. Sequenced: blood. This chain uses TRBV12-5 with TRBJ2-2; D uncertain. The sequence came from a woman aged 40 to 50 with Graves' ophthalmopathy. The CDR3 sequence is CASGPDPSPGELFF. The CDR3 bases are TGTGCTAGTGGTCCCGACCCTTCCCCCGGGGAGCTGTTTTTT.